This TCR beta chain stems from a study of tumor-infiltrating lymphocytes in oesophageal squamous cell carcinoma. The germline gives CDR1 SGHTA, CDR2 FQGTGA. Trimming left V 5 bases short and J 7 bases short, with 15 bases between. The CDR3 is 13 residues long. TCRdb called the PCR reads again in MiXCR, with one record for every CDR3 protein. There are just over 15,000 distinct CDR3 sequences in the sample; 50% occur only once, and roughly a sixth lies in the top ten. The sequence was obtained from a male donor with esophageal squamous cell carcinoma. Sequencing used esophageal tumor tissue. The genes are TRBV7-3 and TRBJ2-7; maybe TRBD1 (6 bases). CDR3 region: CASSIRATGEQYF. Here the CDR3 DNA reads TGTGCCAGCAGCATTAGGGCGACAGGTGAGCAGTACTTC.